Listed below are T cell receptor beta chains from one sample, sequenced in a study of cytomegalovirus exposure and HLA in healthy donors. Sequencing was performed with immunoSEQ multiplex PCR; in TCRdb, only in-frame clones are kept and a portion is missing. This sample has about 100,000 clones; roughly three quarters occur once, and the top ten carry approximately 4.1%. Sequences were obtained from PBMCs. The receptors stem from a female donor in good health and CMV-seropositive. CDR3s include the opening cysteine and the closing phenylalanine or tryptophan. D genes are given only for firm matches. A clone size is listed for some rows: how often the clone was seen (once, few, many), or a class if it is expanded.

>TRBJ1-6|TRBV10-3|TRBD1|.
CAISELGPGQGNSPLHF
TGTGCCATCAGTGAGTTAGGTCCGGGACAGGGTAATTCACCCCTCCACTTT
>TRBJ2-3|TRBV19|TRBD2|.
CASSTLAGSTDTQYF
TGTGCCAGTAGTACACTAGCGGGGAGCACAGATACGCAGTATTTT
>TRBJ2-3|TRBV30|.|few
CAWSVNAGYTDTQYF
TGTGCCTGGAGTGTAAATGCGGGGTACACAGATACGCAGTATTTT
>TRBJ1-6|TRBV30|TRBD1|.
CAWSAGGQGRSPLHF
TGTGCCTGGAGTGCAGGGGGACAGGGACGTTCACCCCTCCACTTT
>TRBJ1-5|TRBV7-6|.|.
CASSLGSSGSNQPQHF
TGTGCCAGCAGCTTAGGATCGTCCGGGAGCAATCAGCCCCAGCATTTT
>TRBJ2-6|TRBV7-6|.|.
CASSLYGDTSGANGLTF
TGTGCCAGCAGCTTATATGGGGATACCTCTGGGGCCAACGGCCTGACTTTC
>TRBJ2-2|TRBV27|.|.
CAESSNTGELFF
TGCGCGGAGTCGTCGAACACCGGGGAGCTGTTTTTT
>TRBJ2-7|TRBV10-3|.|.
CAISEWKEGASEQYF
TGTGCCATCAGTGAATGGAAGGAGGGTGCGAGCGAGCAGTACTTC
>TRBJ2-2|TRBV5-1|TRBD1|.
CASSLTQGDGELFF
TGCGCCAGCAGCTTGACTCAGGGGGACGGGGAGCTGTTTTTT
>TRBJ2-3|TRBV10-3|TRBD1|.
CAISDPGQGTDTQYF
TGTGCCATCAGTGACCCGGGACAGGGCACAGATACGCAGTATTTT
>TRBJ1-5|TRBV15|.|.
CATSREPQQPQHF
TGTGCCACCAGCAGAGAACCTCAGCAGCCCCAGCATTTT
>TRBJ1-3|TRBV14|.|.
CASRKTGEGTGNTIYF
TGTGCCAGCAGAAAGACCGGCGAGGGTACTGGAAACACCATATATTTT
>TRBJ2-1|TRBV2|TRBD1|.
CASSETRRQGGNEQFF
TGTGCCAGCAGTGAAACAAGGAGACAGGGTGGCAATGAGCAGTTCTTC
>TRBJ2-7|TRBV25-1|TRBD1|.
CASSAPGQGIYEQYF
TGTGCCAGCAGTGCTCCGGGACAGGGTATCTACGAGCAGTACTTC
>TRBJ1-1|TRBV18|TRBD1|.
CASPPTGGILNTEAFF
TGTGCCAGCCCGCCGACAGGGGGCATTTTGAACACTGAAGCTTTCTTT
>TRBJ1-6|TRBV9|.|.
CASSVGQINSPLHF
TGTGCCAGCAGCGTAGGACAAATTAATTCACCCCTCCACTTT
>TRBJ1-5|TRBV21-1|.|.
CASSSNSNQPQHF
TGTGCCAGCAGCAGTAATAGCAATCAGCCCCAGCATTTT
>TRBJ1-6|TRBV6-4|.|.
CASSEGRDNSPLHF
TGTGCCAGCAGTGAAGGGAGAGATAATTCACCCCTCCACTTT
>TRBJ1-6|TRBV30|TRBD1|.
CAWRSTGGLGYSPLHF
TGTGCCTGGAGATCCACAGGGGGATTGGGTTATTCACCCCTCCACTTT
>TRBJ1-1|TRBV10-3|TRBD1|.
CAIRRGQGDQNTEAFF
TGTGCCATCAGGAGGGGACAGGGGGACCAGAACACTGAAGCTTTCTTT
>TRBJ1-6|TRBV27|.|.
CASSLTADNSPLHF
TGTGCCAGCAGTCTCACAGCTGATAATTCACCCCTCCACTTT
>TRBJ2-6|TRBV2|.|.
CASRSGTTTSGANVLTF
TGTGCCAGCAGGTCCGGGACAACTACCTCTGGGGCCAACGTCCTGACTTTC
>TRBJ2-5|TRBV2|.|.
CASSESSGAPQETQYF
TGTGCCAGCAGTGAGTCGTCAGGGGCGCCACAAGAGACCCAGTACTTC
>TRBJ1-5|TRBV19|TRBD1|.
CASSIGGQGYQPQHF
TGTGCCAGTAGTATAGGTGGACAGGGATATCAGCCCCAGCATTTT
>TRBJ2-3|TRBV7-8|.|.
CASSPFPHTSTDTQYF
TGTGCCAGCAGCCCCTTCCCCCATACTAGCACAGATACGCAGTATTTT
>TRBJ2-5|TRBV7-8|.|.
CASSLHGAPGETQYF
TGTGCCAGCAGCTTACATGGGGCCCCGGGAGAGACCCAGTACTTC
>TRBJ2-1|TRBV7-2|TRBD2|.
CASSLTLAGGNEQFF
TGTGCCAGCAGCTTAACACTAGCGGGTGGTAATGAGCAGTTCTTC
>TRBJ2-1|TRBV5-6|.|.
CASSLGLGPRRDEQFF
TGTGCCAGCAGCTTGGGACTAGGACCTCGAAGAGATGAGCAGTTCTTC
>TRBJ1-1|TRBV25-1|.|.
CASSPLGANTEAFF
TGTGCCAGCAGTCCCCTAGGGGCGAACACTGAAGCTTTCTTT
>TRBJ1-2|TRBV5-5|.|few
CASSAQGTPYGYTF
TGTGCCAGCAGCGCCCAGGGGACGCCCTATGGCTACACCTTC
>TRBJ2-5|TRBV5-1|.|few
CASSLGNQETQYF
TGCGCCAGCAGCTTGGGTAACCAAGAGACCCAGTACTTC
>TRBJ2-1|TRBV12-2|.|.
CASRIRYPRDEQFF
TGTGCAAGTCGCATCCGCTACCCCAGGGATGAGCAGTTCTTC
>TRBJ2-7|TRBV7-9|TRBD1|few
CSSSPPFGQGWDEQYF
TGTTCCAGCAGCCCGCCATTCGGACAGGGGTGGGACGAGCAGTACTTC
>TRBJ1-2|TRBV7-9|TRBD1|.
CSSSLATDRGRSGYTF
TGTTCCAGCAGCCTAGCCACGGACAGGGGGAGGAGCGGCTACACCTTC
>TRBJ2-3|TRBV5-1|TRBD2|.
CASSLRQRGVDTQYF
TGCGCCAGCAGCTTGAGGCAGCGGGGGGTGGATACGCAGTATTTT
>TRBJ1-1|TRBV19|TRBD1|.
CASSPGQGGTEAFF
TGTGCCAGTAGTCCAGGACAGGGAGGTACTGAAGCTTTCTTT
>TRBJ1-1|TRBV20-1|.|.
CSARDSLAFF
TGCAGTGCTAGGGACAGCTTAGCTTTCTTT
>TRBJ2-7|TRBV4-1|.|.
CASSQDLDSVYEQYF
TGCGCCAGCAGCCAAGATTTGGACAGCGTATACGAGCAGTACTTC
>TRBJ2-1|TRBV7-8|TRBD2|.
CASSLQGLENNEQFF
TGTGCCAGCAGCCTACAGGGACTAGAGAACAATGAGCAGTTCTTC
>TRBJ2-6|TRBV30|.|few
CAWSVQSGANVLTF
TGTGCCTGGAGTGTGCAGTCTGGGGCCAACGTCCTGACTTTC
>TRBJ1-2|TRBV6-5|TRBD1|.
CASSYPDREYGYTF
TGTGCCAGCAGTTACCCCGACAGGGAATATGGCTACACCTTC
>TRBJ2-3|TRBV10-1|.|.
CASSGLERTDTQYF
TGCGCCAGCAGTGGTCTTGAGCGCACAGATACGCAGTATTTT
>TRBJ2-2|TRBV5-5|.|.
CASSLASSTNTGELFF
TGTGCCAGCAGCTTGGCGTCTAGCACGAACACCGGGGAGCTGTTTTTT
>TRBJ1-3|TRBV5-6|TRBD1|.
CASSFKQGIPIYF
TGTGCCAGCAGCTTTAAACAGGGGATCCCCATATATTTT
>TRBJ2-1|TRBV27|.|.
CASSAPPVGEPYNEQFF
TGTGCCAGCAGTGCCCCCCCCGTGGGCGAACCCTACAATGAGCAGTTCTTC